The TCR beta chain under discussion was sequenced for a study of molecular identifiers for immune sequencing clone quantification. In the case of this clonotype: Germline is not matched at one junction end, which may reflect a read error.

With RNA at 10%, 30% or 50%, naive CD8 libraries came from around 20,000 to 990,000 sorted cells. Based on a CD8+CD4-CCR7+CD45RA+ profile, naive CD8 T cells were sorted. One entry per CDR3 protein, called by TCRdb with MiXCR from the PCR reads. The sample yields 300,000 to 350,000 distinct CDR3 sequences, 20% to 25% seen once. Material: naive CD8+ T cells from blood, with Jurkat cell RNA spiked in. The subset was: FACS-sorted CD8+CD4-CCR7+CD45RA+ naive T cells. This receptor was obtained from a human donor in good health. Some libraries in this study had Jurkat cell RNA spiked in.

The CDR3 nucleotides are TGTGTCAGCAGTTTAACAGAGAACACTGAAGCTTTCTTT. Residues: CVSSLTENTEAFF. The chain couples TRBV27 to TRBJ1-1; D not certain. CDR1 MNHEY and CDR2 SMNVEV come from the germline V gene (reference sequence). This CDR3 is 13 amino acids long.